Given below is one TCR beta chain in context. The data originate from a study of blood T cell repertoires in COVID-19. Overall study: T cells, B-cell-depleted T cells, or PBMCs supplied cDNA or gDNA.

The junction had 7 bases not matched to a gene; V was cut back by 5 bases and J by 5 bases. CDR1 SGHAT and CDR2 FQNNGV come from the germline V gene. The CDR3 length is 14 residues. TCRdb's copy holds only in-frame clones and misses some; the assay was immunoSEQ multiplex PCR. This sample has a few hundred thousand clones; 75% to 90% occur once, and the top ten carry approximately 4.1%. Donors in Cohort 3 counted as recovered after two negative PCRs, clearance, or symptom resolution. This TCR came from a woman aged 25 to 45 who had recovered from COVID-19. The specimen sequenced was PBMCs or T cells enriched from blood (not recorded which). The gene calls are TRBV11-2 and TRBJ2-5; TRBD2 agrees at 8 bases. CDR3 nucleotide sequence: TGTGCCAGCAGCCCTAGCGGACTAGCTGAGACCCAGTACTTC. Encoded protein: CASSPSGLAETQYF. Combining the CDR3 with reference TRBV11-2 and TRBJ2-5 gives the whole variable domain EAGVAQSPRYKIIEKRQSVAFWCNPISGHATLYWYQQILGQGPKLLIQFQNNGVVDDSQLPKDRFSAERLKGVDSTLKIQPAKLEDSAVYLCASSPSGLAETQYFGPGTRLLVL.